The source of this TCR beta chain is a study of human T cells and chemical hapten exposure. At the level of the study: Skin of the upper inner arm, around 2 cm by around 2 cm, received 2% DPC for sensitization.

The CDR3 covers 13 residues. Germline assignment: CDR1 MGHRA and CDR2 YSYEKL. Specified time point: patch test 3, about 24 weeks after DPC sensitization. The treatment denotes: therapeutic diphenylcyclopropenone sensitization with weekly scalp DPC. Note on this clonotype: Its antigen is still unknown. A much larger clone differs from this one at a single base, so this may be a read error.

The study, taken as a whole, reports: Versus controls, expanded TCRs had significantly more large CDR3 similarity clusters.

One entry per CDR3 protein, called by TCRdb with MiXCR from the RACE reads. The profile shows more than 150,000 distinct CDR3 sequences, 24% of them singletons. The receptor was isolated from a woman between 35 and 50 years old with alopecia areata. Some clones in this sample may be carry-over from other donors' samples. The J gene is TRBJ2-5, the V gene TRBV4-1; D might be TRBD1 (5 bases). This sample comprised whole blood, obtained in connection with sensitization to the hapten diphenylcyclopropenone (DPC). CDR3 coding DNA: TGCACCAGCAGCCAAGTACAGGAAGAGACCCAGTACTTC. Its translation: CTSSQVQEETQYF.